This TCR beta chain was profiled in a study of PD-L1 blockade in urothelial cancer. TCRdb keeps only in-frame clones here, not all; method: immunoSEQ multiplex PCR. The sample lists roughly 54,000 clones, around 88% occurring once. Germline CDR1 and CDR2: MGHRA and YSYEKL. The CDR3 is made up of 17 amino acids. V gave up 0 bases and J gave up 9 bases; unmatched junction bases: 13. The time point here: pretreatment peripheral blood. This chain links TRBV4-1 with TRBJ1-5; the match to TRBD1 covers 8 bases. The TCR sequence derives from a woman aged 55-70 years with urothelial cancer. Material: PBMCs, obtained around atezolizumab (anti-PD-L1) treatment. CDR3 DNA: TGCGCCAGCAGCCAAGAAAGGACAGGGTCTCTTCTCAGGCCCCAGCATTTT. This codes for CASSQERTGSLLRPQHF.